This record looks at one T cell receptor beta chain sequence and its context. The junction does not match germline at one end; this may be a read error. CDR3 length: 15 amino acids. CDR1 is SGHVS and CDR2 is FNYEAQ in the germline V gene. The entry originates in a study of cytomegalovirus exposure and HLA in healthy donors. The PCR ran on 60 Vbeta and 13 Jbeta primers. Using immunoSEQ multiplex PCR, the repertoire was profiled, and TCRdb retains in-frame clones only, with some absent. The repertoire has around 100,000 clones, roughly 73% of them found once; the top ten carry about 0.92%. The TCR comes from a woman aged 30 to 39 in good health and CMV-seronegative. The sample comprised PBMCs. V is TRBV7-6 and J is TRBJ2-2; 8 bases fit TRBD2. Here the CDR3 reads CASTLAGLAVGELFF. CDR3 DNA sequence: TGTGCCAGCACCTTAGCAGGACTAGCTGTCGGGGAGCTGTTTTTT.